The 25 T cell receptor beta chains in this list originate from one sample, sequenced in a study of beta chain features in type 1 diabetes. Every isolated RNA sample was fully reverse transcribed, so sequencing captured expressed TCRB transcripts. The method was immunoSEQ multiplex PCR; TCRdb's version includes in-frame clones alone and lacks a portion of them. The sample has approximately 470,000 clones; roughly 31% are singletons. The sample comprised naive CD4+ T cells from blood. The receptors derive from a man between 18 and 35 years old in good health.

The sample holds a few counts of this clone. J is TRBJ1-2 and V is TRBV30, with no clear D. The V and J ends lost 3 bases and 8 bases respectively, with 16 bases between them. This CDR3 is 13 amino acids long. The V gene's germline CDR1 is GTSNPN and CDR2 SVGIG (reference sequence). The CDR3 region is CAWRAGLWRGYTF. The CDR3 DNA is TGTGCCTGGAGGGCCGGGTTGTGGAGAGGCTACACCTTC.

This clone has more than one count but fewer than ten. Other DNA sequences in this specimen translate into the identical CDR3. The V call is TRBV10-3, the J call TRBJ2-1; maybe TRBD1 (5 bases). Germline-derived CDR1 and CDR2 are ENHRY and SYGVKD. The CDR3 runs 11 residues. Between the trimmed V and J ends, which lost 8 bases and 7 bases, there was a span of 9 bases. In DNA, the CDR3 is TGTGCCATCTCTCCAGGGAATGAGCAGTTCTTC. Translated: CAISPGNEQFF.

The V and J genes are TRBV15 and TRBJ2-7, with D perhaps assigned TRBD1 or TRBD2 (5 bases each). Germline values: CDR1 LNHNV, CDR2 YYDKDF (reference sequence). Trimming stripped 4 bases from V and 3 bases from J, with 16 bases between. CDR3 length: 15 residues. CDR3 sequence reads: CATSNRDVGHYEQYF. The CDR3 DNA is TGTGCCACCAGCAACCGGGACGTGGGGCACTACGAGCAGTACTTC.

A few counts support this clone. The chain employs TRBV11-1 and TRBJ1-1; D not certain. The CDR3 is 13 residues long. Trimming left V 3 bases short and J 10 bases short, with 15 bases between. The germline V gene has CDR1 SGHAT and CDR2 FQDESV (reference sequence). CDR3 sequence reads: CASSFVSGKAAFF. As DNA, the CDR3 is TGTGCCAGCAGCTTTGTTTCCGGGAAGGCAGCTTTCTTT.

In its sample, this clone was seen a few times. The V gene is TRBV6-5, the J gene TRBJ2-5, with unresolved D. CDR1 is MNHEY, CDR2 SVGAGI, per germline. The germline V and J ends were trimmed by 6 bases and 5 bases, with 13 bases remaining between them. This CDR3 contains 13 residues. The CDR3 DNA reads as TGTGCCAGCAGAGTCCAGAATCTGGAGACCCAGTACTTC. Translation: CASRVQNLETQYF.

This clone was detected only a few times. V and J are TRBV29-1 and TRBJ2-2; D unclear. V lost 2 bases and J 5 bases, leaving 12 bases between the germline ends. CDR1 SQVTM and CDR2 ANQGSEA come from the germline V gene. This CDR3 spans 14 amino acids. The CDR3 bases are TGCAGCGTTGAAAGAATAGGGTGGACCGGGGAGCTGTTTTTT. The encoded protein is CSVERIGWTGELFF.

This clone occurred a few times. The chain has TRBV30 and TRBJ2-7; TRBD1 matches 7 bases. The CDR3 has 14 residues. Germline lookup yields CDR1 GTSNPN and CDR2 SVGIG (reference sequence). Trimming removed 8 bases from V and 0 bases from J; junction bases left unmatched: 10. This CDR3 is CAGIKQGSSYEQYF. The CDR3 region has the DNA TGTGCCGGAATAAAACAGGGGAGCTCCTACGAGCAGTACTTC.

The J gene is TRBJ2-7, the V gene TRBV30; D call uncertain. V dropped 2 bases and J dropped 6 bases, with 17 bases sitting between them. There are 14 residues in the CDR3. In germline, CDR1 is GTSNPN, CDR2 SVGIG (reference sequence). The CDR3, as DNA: TGTGCCTGGAGTACACTTATACCGGCCCTCGAGCAGTACTTC. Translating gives CAWSTLIPALEQYF.

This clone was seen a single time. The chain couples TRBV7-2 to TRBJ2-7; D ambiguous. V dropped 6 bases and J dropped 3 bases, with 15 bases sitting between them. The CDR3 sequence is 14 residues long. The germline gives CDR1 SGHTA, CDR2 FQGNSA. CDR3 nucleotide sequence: TGTGCCAGCAGTCCCAATCCGGGCGGCTACGAGCAGTACTTC. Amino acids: CASSPNPGGYEQYF.

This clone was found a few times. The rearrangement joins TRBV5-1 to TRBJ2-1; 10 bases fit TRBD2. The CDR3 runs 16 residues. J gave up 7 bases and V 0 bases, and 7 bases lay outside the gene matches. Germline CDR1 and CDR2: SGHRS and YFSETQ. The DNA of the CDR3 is TGCGCCAGCAGCTTGGTTTCTAGCGGGAGAAATAATGAGCAGTTCTTC. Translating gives CASSLVSSGRNNEQFF. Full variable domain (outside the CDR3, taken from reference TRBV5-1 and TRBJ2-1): KAGVTQTPRYLIKTRGQQVTLSCSPISGHRSVSWYQQTPGQGLQFLFEYFSETQRNKGNFPGRFSGRQFSNSRSEMNVSTLELGDSALYLCASSLVSSGRNNEQFFGPGTRLTVL.

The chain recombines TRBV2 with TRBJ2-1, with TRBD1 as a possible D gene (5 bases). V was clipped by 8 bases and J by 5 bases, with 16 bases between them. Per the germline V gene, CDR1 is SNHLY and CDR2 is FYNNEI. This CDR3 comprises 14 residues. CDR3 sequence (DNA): TGTGCCAGCGGCACCCAGGGTGGAAACAATGAGCAGTTCTTC. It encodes CASGTQGGNNEQFF.

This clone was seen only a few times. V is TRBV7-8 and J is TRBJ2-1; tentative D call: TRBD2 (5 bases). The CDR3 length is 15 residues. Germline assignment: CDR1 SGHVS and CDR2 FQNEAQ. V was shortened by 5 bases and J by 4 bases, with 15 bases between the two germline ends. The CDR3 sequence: CASSPTGILYNEQFF. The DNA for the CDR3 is TGTGCCAGCAGCCCTACGGGGATACTTTACAATGAGCAGTTCTTC.

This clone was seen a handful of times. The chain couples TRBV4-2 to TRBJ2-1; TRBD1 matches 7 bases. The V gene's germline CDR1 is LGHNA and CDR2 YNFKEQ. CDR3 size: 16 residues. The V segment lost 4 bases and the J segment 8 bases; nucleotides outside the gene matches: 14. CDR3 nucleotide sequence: TGTGCCAGCAGCCGTACCCGGGACAGCGATCGGGATGAGCAGTTCTTC. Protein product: CASSRTRDSDRDEQFF.

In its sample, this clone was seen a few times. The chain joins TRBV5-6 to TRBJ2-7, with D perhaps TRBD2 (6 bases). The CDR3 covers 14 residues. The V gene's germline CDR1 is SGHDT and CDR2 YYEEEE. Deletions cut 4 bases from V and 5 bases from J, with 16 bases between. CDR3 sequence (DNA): TGTGCCAGCAGCCGATATGGAGGGACGAACGAGCAGTACTTC. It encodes CASSRYGGTNEQYF.

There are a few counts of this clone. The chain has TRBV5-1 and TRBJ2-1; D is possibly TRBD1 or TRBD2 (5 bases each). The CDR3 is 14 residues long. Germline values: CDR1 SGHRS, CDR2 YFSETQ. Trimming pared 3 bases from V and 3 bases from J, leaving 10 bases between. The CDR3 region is CASSSGTHYNEQFF. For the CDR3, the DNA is TGCGCCAGCAGCTCCGGGACCCACTACAATGAGCAGTTCTTC.

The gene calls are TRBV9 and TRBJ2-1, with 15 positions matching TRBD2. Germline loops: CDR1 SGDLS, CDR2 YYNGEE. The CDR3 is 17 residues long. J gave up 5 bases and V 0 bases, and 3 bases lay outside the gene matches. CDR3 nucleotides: TGTGCCAGCAGCGTAGGGACTAGCGGGAGGGGAAACAATGAGCAGTTCTTC. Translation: CASSVGTSGRGNNEQFF. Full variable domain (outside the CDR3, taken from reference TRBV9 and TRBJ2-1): DSGVTQTPKHLITATGQRVTLRCSPRSGDLSVYWYQQSLDQGLQFLIQYYNGEERAKGNILERFSAQQFPDLHSELNLSSLELGDSALYFCASSVGTSGRGNNEQFFGPGTRLTVL.

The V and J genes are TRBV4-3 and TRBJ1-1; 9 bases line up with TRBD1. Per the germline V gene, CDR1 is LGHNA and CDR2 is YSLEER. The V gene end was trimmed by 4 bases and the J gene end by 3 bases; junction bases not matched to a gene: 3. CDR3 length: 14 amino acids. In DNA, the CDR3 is TGCGCCAGCAGCCGACAGGGGGATTACACTGAAGCTTTCTTT. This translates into CASSRQGDYTEAFF.

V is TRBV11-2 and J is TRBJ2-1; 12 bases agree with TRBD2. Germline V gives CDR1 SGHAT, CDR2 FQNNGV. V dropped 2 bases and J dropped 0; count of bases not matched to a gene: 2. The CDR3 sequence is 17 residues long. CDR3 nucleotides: TGTGCCAGCAGCTTACTAGCGGGAGGGAGCTCCTACAATGAGCAGTTCTTC. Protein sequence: CASSLLAGGSSYNEQFF.

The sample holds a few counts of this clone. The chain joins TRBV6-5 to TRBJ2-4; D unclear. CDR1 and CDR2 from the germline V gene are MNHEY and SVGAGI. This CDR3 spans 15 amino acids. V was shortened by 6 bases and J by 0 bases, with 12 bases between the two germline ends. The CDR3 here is CASRNPQLAKNIQYF. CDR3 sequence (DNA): TGTGCCAGCAGAAACCCCCAACTAGCCAAAAACATTCAGTACTTC.

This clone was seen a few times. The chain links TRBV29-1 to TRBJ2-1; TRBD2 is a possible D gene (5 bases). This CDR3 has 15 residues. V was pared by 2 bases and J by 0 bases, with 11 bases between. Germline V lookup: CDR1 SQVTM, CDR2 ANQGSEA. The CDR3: CSVEIQRSSYNEQFF. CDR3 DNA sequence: TGCAGCGTTGAAATCCAGCGGAGCTCCTACAATGAGCAGTTCTTC.

The CDR3 region has the DNA TGTGCCTGGAGTGTGCCTAGCGGTATGGTGGTGACCCAGTACTTC. Amino acid sequence: CAWSVPSGMVVTQYF. The genes are TRBV30 and TRBJ2-5, with TRBD2 identical over 7 bases. The V and J ends lost 0 bases and 7 bases, in that order; junction bases with no gene match: 11. Per the germline V gene, CDR1 is GTSNPN and CDR2 is SVGIG (reference sequence). The CDR3 sequence is 15 residues long.

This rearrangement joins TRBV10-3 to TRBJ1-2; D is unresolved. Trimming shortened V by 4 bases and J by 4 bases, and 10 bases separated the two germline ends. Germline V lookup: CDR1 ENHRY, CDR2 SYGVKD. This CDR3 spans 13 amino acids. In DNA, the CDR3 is TGTGCCATCAGTGGTCCAGGCGGCTATGGCTACACCTTC. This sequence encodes CAISGPGGYGYTF.

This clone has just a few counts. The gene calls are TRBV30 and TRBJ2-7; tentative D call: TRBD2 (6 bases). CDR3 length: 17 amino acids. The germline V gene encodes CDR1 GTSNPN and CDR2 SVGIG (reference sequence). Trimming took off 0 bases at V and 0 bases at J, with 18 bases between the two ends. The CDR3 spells CAWSVRPRAGSSYEQYF. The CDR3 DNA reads TGTGCCTGGAGTGTCCGACCGAGGGCGGGGAGCTCCTACGAGCAGTACTTC.

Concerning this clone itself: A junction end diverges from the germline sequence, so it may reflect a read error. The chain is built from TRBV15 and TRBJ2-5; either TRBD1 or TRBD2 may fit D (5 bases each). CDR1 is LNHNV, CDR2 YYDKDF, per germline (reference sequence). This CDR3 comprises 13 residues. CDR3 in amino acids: CATSRGGQGSTNF. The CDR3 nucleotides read TGTGCCACCAGCAGAGGAGGTCAGGGTTCGACTAACTTC.

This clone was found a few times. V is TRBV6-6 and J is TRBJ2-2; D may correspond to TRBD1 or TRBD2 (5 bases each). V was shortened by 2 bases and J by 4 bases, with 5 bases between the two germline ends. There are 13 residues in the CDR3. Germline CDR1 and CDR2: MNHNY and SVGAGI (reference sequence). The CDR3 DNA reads TGTGCCAGCAGTTACGGGGGCACCGGGGAGCTGTTTTTT. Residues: CASSYGGTGELFF.